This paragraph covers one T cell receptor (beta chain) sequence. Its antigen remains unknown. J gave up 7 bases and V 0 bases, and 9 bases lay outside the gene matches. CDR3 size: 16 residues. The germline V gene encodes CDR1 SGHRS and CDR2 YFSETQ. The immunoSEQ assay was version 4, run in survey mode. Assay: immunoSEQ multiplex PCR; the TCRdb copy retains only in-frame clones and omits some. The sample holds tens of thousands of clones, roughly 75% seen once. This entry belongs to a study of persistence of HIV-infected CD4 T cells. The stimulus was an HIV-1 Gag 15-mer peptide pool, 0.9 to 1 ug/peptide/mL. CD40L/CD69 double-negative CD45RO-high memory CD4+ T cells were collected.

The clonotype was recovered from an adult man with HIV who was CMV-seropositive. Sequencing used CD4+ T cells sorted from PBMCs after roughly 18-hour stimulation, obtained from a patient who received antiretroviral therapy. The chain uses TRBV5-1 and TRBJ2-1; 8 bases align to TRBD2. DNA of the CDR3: TGCGCCAGCAGCTTGGCCCTGAGAGCGGGGGTGAATGAGCAGTTCTTC. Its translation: CASSLALRAGVNEQFF.